Listed below are T cell receptor beta chains from one sample, sequenced in a study of type 1 regulatory T cells. Each CDR3 protein is one row after TCRdb ran MiXCR on the reads. The sample includes 25,000 or so distinct CDR3 sequences, approximately 72% of them seen just once. These receptors' targets are unknown. The sequenced material came from cultured T cells, either the whole culture or a sorted T cell fraction (not recorded which). These receptors were obtained from a human donor in good health. CDR3s include the opening cysteine and the closing phenylalanine or tryptophan. D genes are given only for firm matches. Only part of the rows carry a size: once, few, many, or a class if the clone is expanded.

V,J,D,size,CDR3,DNA
TRBV6-2/TRBV6-3,TRBJ2-1,TRBD2,.,CASRLRTSGGKQFF,TGTGCCAGCAGGCTACGGACTAGCGGGGGGAAGCAGTTCTTC
TRBV7-3,TRBJ2-3,.,.,CASSLRGPMGTDTQYF,TGTGCCAGCAGCTTAAGGGGTCCGATGGGCACAGATACGCAGTATTTT
TRBV5-1,TRBJ2-7,TRBD1,.,CASSQPTLDRGWSYEQYF,TGCGCCAGCAGCCAACCCACCCTGGACAGGGGATGGTCCTACGAGCAGTACTTC
TRBV28,TRBJ2-6,.,.,CASSQSSAGANVLTF,TGTGCCAGCAGCCAAAGTTCTGCTGGGGCCAACGTCCTGACTTTC
TRBV30,TRBJ2-3,TRBD1,.,CAWSAGDRRRADTQYF,TGTGCCTGGAGTGCCGGGGACAGACGGCGGGCAGATACGCAGTATTTT
TRBV7-2,TRBJ2-5,TRBD1,once,CASSLRQGKGETQYF,TGTGCCAGCAGCTTACGACAGGGGAAAGGGGAGACCCAGTACTTC
TRBV19,TRBJ2-4,TRBD1,.,CATLRDRSAKNIQYF,TGTGCCACCCTCCGGGACAGATCAGCCAAAAACATTCAGTACTTC
TRBV10-3,TRBJ2-5,TRBD2,once,CAISDPSGGKETQYF,TGTGCCATCAGTGACCCTAGCGGGGGGAAAGAGACCCAGTACTTC
TRBV12-3/TRBV12-4,TRBJ2-1,TRBD2,.,CASRAAPGLAGGLSIYNEQFF,TGTGCCAGCAGAGCGGCCCCGGGACTAGCGGGGGGGCTTAGTATATATAATGAGCAGTTCTTC
TRBV20-1,TRBJ2-3,TRBD2,.,CSVKRGGVHTQYF,TGCAGTGTTAAGCGGGGGGGCGTGCATACGCAGTATTTT
TRBV12-3/TRBV12-4,TRBJ1-2,.,.,CASSEGYGYTF,TGTGCCAGCAGCGAAGGGTATGGCTACACCTTC
TRBV7-6,TRBJ1-1,.,.,CASSMGAVEAFF,TGTGCCAGCAGCATGGGGGCAGTTGAAGCTTTCTTT
TRBV2,TRBJ1-5,.,.,CASSFDSSNQPQHF,TGTGCCAGCTCCTTCGACAGTAGCAATCAGCCCCAGCATTTT
TRBV5-5,TRBJ1-1,.,.,CASSLAGTNTEAFF,TGTGCCAGCAGCTTGGCGGGGACGAACACTGAAGCTTTCTTT
TRBV7-2,TRBJ1-2,.,.,CASSLQGLIGYTF,TGTGCCAGCAGCTTACAGGGGCTGATTGGCTACACCTTC
TRBV2,TRBJ2-3,.,.,CASSVRGTASTDTQYF,TGTGCCAGCAGTGTTCGGGGGACTGCTAGCACAGATACGCAGTATTTT
TRBV7-2,TRBJ2-1,.,once,CASRDQGSYYNEQFF,TGTGCCAGCAGGGATCAGGGTAGTTACTACAATGAGCAGTTCTTC
TRBV2,TRBJ2-2,TRBD2,few,CASSGTRRPGELFF,TGTGCCAGCTCCGGGACTAGAAGACCCGGGGAGCTGTTTTTT
TRBV9,TRBJ2-2,TRBD1,.,CASSTDRAGELFF,TGTGCCAGCAGCACTGACAGGGCCGGGGAGCTGTTTTTT
TRBV4-1,TRBJ2-7,TRBD2,.,CASSRGYSGGSYEQYF,TGCGCCAGCAGCCGTGGTTATAGCGGGGGTTCCTACGAGCAGTACTTC
TRBV3-1,TRBJ1-3,.,.,CASSQDPPGNTIYF,TGTGCCAGCAGCCAAGACCCGCCGGGAAACACCATATATTTT
TRBV7-8,TRBJ1-3,.,.,CASSLARLSGNTIYF,TGTGCCAGCAGCTTAGCGCGGTTATCCGGAAACACCATATATTTT
TRBV5-1,TRBJ2-1,.,.,CASRNSGDYNEQFF,TGCGCCAGCAGAAACTCTGGAGATTACAATGAGCAGTTCTTC
TRBV6-6,TRBJ2-4,TRBD1,.,CASRPGQTKNIQYF,TGTGCCAGCAGGCCGGGACAGACTAAAAACATTCAGTACTTC
TRBV7-9,TRBJ2-2,TRBD1,.,CASSLPTGAGELFF,TGTGCCAGCAGCTTGCCGACAGGGGCCGGGGAGCTGTTTTTT
TRBV2,TRBJ1-2,TRBD1,once,CASSERGRGSYGYTF,TGTGCCAGCAGTGAAAGGGGCAGGGGGTCCTATGGCTACACCTTC
TRBV7-2,TRBJ2-2,.,.,CASSLLMTYTGELFF,TGTGCCAGCAGCTTACTGATGACCTACACCGGGGAGCTGTTTTTT
TRBV27,TRBJ1-2,.,.,CASSLRASLYGYTF,TGTGCCAGCAGTTTACGGGCAAGCCTCTATGGCTACACCTTC
TRBV19,TRBJ2-5,TRBD2,.,CASRGLAENQETQYF,TGTGCCAGCCGCGGACTAGCGGAAAACCAAGAGACCCAGTACTTC
TRBV5-1,TRBJ1-3,.,.,CASSYSWDSGNTIYF,TGCGCCAGCAGCTATTCGTGGGACTCTGGAAACACCATATATTTT
TRBV29-1,TRBJ2-6,.,.,CSVMEANVLTF,TGCAGCGTTATGGAGGCCAACGTCCTGACTTTC
TRBV19,TRBJ2-1,.,once,CASSDRPGLGSGNEQFF,TGTGCCAGTAGTGACCGTCCGGGACTTGGGAGTGGGAATGAGCAGTTCTTC
TRBV12-3/TRBV12-4,TRBJ1-2,TRBD1,.,CASSFLRQGAYGYTF,TGTGCCAGCAGTTTTCTGAGACAGGGTGCCTATGGCTACACCTTC
TRBV27,TRBJ1-6,.,few,CASRGTESSYNSPLHF,TGTGCCAGCAGAGGAACAGAAAGCTCCTATAATTCACCCCTCCACTTT
TRBV12-3/TRBV12-4,TRBJ1-2,TRBD1,.,CASSPNRGSALDYGYTF,TGTGCCAGCAGTCCCAACAGGGGCAGCGCGTTGGACTATGGCTACACCTTC
TRBV5-1,TRBJ2-1,TRBD2,.,CASSLGTSGNNEQFF,TGCGCCAGCAGCTTGGGGACTAGCGGGAACAATGAGCAGTTCTTC
TRBV27,TRBJ1-1,.,.,CASSKTTTQGQNTEAFF,TGTGCCAGCAGTAAAACGACGACTCAGGGACAGAACACTGAAGCTTTCTTT
TRBV12-3/TRBV12-4,TRBJ1-6,.,.,CASSFGGTYSPLHF,TGTGCCAGCAGTTTCGGGGGAACTTATTCACCCCTCCACTTT
TRBV6-5,TRBJ1-2,.,few,CASRDRRAAGYTF,TGTGCCAGCAGAGACAGGCGGGCGGCGGGCTACACCTTC
TRBV20-1,TRBJ2-5,.,.,CSARNVGQETQYF,TGCAGTGCTAGAAACGTCGGTCAAGAGACCCAGTACTTC
TRBV3-1,TRBJ1-4,.,.,CASSRTMDSNEKLFF,TGTGCCAGCAGCCGGACGATGGACAGTAATGAAAAACTGTTTTTT
TRBV20-1,TRBJ2-1,TRBD1,.,CSPGTGGRDEQFF,TGCAGTCCCGGGACAGGGGGTCGCGATGAGCAGTTCTTC
TRBV5-1,TRBJ1-1,TRBD1,.,CASSYQPSDRLNTEAFF,TGCGCCAGCAGCTACCAACCGTCGGACAGGCTGAACACTGAAGCTTTCTTT
TRBV7-2,TRBJ2-6,.,few,CASTSDTSGANVLTF,TGTGCCAGCACCTCCGACACTTCTGGGGCCAACGTCCTGACTTTC
TRBV25-1,TRBJ2-5,TRBD1,.,CASSAYRGRETQYF,TGTGCCAGCAGTGCTTACAGGGGTCGAGAGACCCAGTACTTC
TRBV7-9,TRBJ2-7,TRBD2,.,CASSSSGGTTYEQYF,TGTGCCAGCAGCTCGAGCGGGGGGACCACCTACGAGCAGTACTTC
TRBV12-3/TRBV12-4,TRBJ2-7,.,.,CASSLGPGQYF,TGTGCCAGCAGCCTGGGACCTGGGCAGTACTTC
TRBV11-3,TRBJ2-7,.,few,CASSPPWTYEQYF,TGTGCCAGCAGCCCCCCCTGGACTTACGAGCAGTACTTC
TRBV5-1,TRBJ1-1,.,few,CASSPWTVNNEAFF,TGCGCCAGCAGCCCCTGGACGGTTAACAATGAAGCTTTCTTT